Presented here are 12 T cell receptor beta chains from one specimen sequenced in a study of blood T cells in healthy people across ages. Using a J-beta primer mix together with a sample-barcoded 5' primer, a second PCR was run for roughly 6 to 11 cycles. One entry per CDR3 protein results from TCRdb running MiXCR on the 5' RACE reads. The table shows over 1.5 million distinct CDR3 sequences, with around half occurring only once. Input material: blood. These receptor sequences come from a middle-aged woman in good health.

This chain joins TRBV2 and TRBJ2-1; unclear D gene. V was shortened by 3 bases and J by 9 bases, with 12 bases between the two germline ends. The CDR3 spans 13 residues. CDR1 is SNHLY and CDR2 is FYNNEI in the germline V gene. This CDR3 reads CASSDRSLSEQFF. The DNA of the CDR3 is TGTGCCAGCAGTGATAGGAGTTTGTCTGAGCAGTTCTTC.

This clonotype was counted only a few times. The rearrangement uses TRBV5-1 and TRBJ2-7; no clear D. The CDR3 is made up of 14 amino acids. V was clipped by 6 bases and J by 1 base, with 14 bases between them. From germline, CDR1 is SGHRS and CDR2 YFSETQ. The CDR3 sequence: CASNKPGPSYEQYF. The CDR3 DNA reads as TGCGCCAGCAATAAACCCGGGCCATCCTACGAGCAGTACTTC.

The V call is TRBV11-1, the J call TRBJ2-3; 8 bases align to TRBD1. With 6 bases clipped from V and 3 bases from J, the junction kept 8 bases outside the gene matches. There are 15 residues in the CDR3. Per germline, CDR1 SGHAT and CDR2 FQDESV (reference sequence). CDR3 nucleotides: TGTGCCAGCAGTAATAGGCAGGGGGCGACAGATACGCAGTATTTT. It codes for CASSNRQGATDTQYF.

A word on this clonotype: This could be a read error, since a much larger clone is one nucleotide away. Here the CDR3 reads CAGSQDGTGVGETQYF. For the CDR3, the DNA is TGCGCCGGCAGCCAAGACGGGACAGGGGTAGGGGAGACCCAGTACTTC. The chain recombines TRBV4-3 with TRBJ2-4; 10 bases are a match to TRBD1. The DNA end is a closer match to TRBJ2-5, so the J assignment may be wrong. The germline gives CDR1 LGHNA, CDR2 YSLEER. The CDR3 is 16 residues long.

This CDR3 reads CASSEDREDEKLFF. CDR3 nucleotide sequence: TGTGCCAGCAGTGAAGACAGGGAAGATGAAAAACTGTTTTTT. This chain uses TRBV2 with TRBJ1-4; a weak D match, TRBD1 (6 bases). In germline, CDR1 is SNHLY, CDR2 FYNNEI. Trimming left V 1 base short and J 6 bases short, with 9 bases between. The CDR3 has 14 amino acids.

The rearrangement links TRBV24-1 to TRBJ2-7; 11 bases match TRBD2. The DNA end is more similar to TRBJ2-5, so the J call may be wrong. CDR1 is KGHDR and CDR2 is SFDVKD in the germline V gene. CDR3 size: 15 residues. The CDR3 loop reads CATSDPTSGVETQYF. The DNA of the CDR3 is TGTGCCACCAGTGACCCGACTAGCGGGGTAGAGACCCAGTACTTC.

V and J are TRBV12-3 or TRBV12-4 and TRBJ2-3; D might be TRBD1 (6 bases). CDR3 length: 15 amino acids. Deletions cut 5 bases from V and 0 bases from J, with 12 bases between. This CDR3 reads CASSPGVTSTDTQYF. The CDR3 bases are TGTGCCAGCAGTCCAGGGGTCACCAGCACAGATACGCAGTATTTT.

This clonotype showed up just a few times. V usage is TRBV11-1 and J usage is TRBJ1-2; 7 bases align to TRBD1. Per germline, CDR1 SGHAT and CDR2 FQDESV (reference sequence). CDR3 size: 12 residues. J gave up 9 bases and V 5 bases, and 6 bases lay outside the gene matches. DNA of the CDR3: TGTGCCAGCAGCAGAGACAGGGCGAGCTACACCTTC. Translation gives CASSRDRASYTF. The full variable domain, its missing parts supplied by reference TRBV11-1 and TRBJ1-2, is EAEVAQSPRYKITEKSQAVAFWCDPISGHATLYWYRQILGQGPELLVQFQDESVVDDSQLPKDRFSAERLKGVDSTLKIQPAELGDSAMYLCASSRDRASYTFGSGTRLTVV.

V usage is TRBV7-2 and J usage is TRBJ1-2, with D possibly TRBD1 on 5 matching bases. The CDR3 spans 14 residues. Germline V CDR1 and CDR2: SGHTA, FQGNSA. Trimming removed 3 bases at V and 4 bases at J, with 12 bases between. The CDR3 spells CASSLFDRPYGYTF. The CDR3, as DNA: TGTGCCAGCAGCTTGTTCGACAGACCCTATGGCTACACCTTC.

The chain couples TRBV20-1 to TRBJ2-5; D is perhaps TRBD1 or TRBD2 (6 bases each). The CDR3 is made up of 14 amino acids. Germline V lookup: CDR1 DFQATT, CDR2 SNEGSKA (reference sequence). V dropped 3 bases and J dropped 11 bases, with 22 bases sitting between them. The CDR3 region is CSASVGGGSKEQYF. CDR3 in DNA: TGCAGTGCTAGTGTTGGAGGGGGGTCTAAGGAGCAGTACTTC.

The V and J genes are TRBV12-3 or TRBV12-4 and TRBJ2-5, with TRBD2 matching over 7 bases. J was trimmed by 2 bases and V by 0 bases; bases with no gene match: 6. The CDR3 spans 16 residues. CDR3 bases: TGTGCCAGCAGTTTAGCGTTGGGGGGGTCACAAGAGACCCAGTACTTC. It specifies CASSLALGGSQETQYF.

The rearrangement uses TRBV9 and TRBJ2-3, with 11 bases fitting TRBD2. Germline values: CDR1 SGDLS, CDR2 YYNGEE. V dropped 0 bases and J dropped 4; count of bases not matched to a gene: 4. The CDR3 spans 16 residues. CDR3 residues: CASSVGLAGSADTQYF. For the CDR3, the DNA is TGTGCCAGCAGCGTAGGACTAGCGGGGAGCGCAGATACGCAGTATTTT.